This T cell receptor beta chain was retrieved from a study of T cell changes during pregnancy in multiple sclerosis. TCRdb's copy holds only in-frame clones and misses some; the assay was immunoSEQ multiplex PCR. The sample has approximately 59,000 clones, under 95% seen once. The CDR3 sequence is 14 residues long. Germline trimming cut 1 base from V and 9 bases from J; bases unmatched to any gene: 8. Germline CDR1 SGHTA, CDR2 FQGNSA. This chain connects TRBV7-2 to TRBJ1-2; 7 bases map to TRBD1. The TCR sequence derives from a female donor in good health, enrolled as a control in a pregnancy study. Specimen: peripheral blood, collected in the third trimester of pregnancy. This CDR3 reads CASSLEWQGVRYTF. The CDR3 DNA reads as TGTGCCAGCAGCTTAGAGTGGCAGGGGGTTCGCTACACCTTC.